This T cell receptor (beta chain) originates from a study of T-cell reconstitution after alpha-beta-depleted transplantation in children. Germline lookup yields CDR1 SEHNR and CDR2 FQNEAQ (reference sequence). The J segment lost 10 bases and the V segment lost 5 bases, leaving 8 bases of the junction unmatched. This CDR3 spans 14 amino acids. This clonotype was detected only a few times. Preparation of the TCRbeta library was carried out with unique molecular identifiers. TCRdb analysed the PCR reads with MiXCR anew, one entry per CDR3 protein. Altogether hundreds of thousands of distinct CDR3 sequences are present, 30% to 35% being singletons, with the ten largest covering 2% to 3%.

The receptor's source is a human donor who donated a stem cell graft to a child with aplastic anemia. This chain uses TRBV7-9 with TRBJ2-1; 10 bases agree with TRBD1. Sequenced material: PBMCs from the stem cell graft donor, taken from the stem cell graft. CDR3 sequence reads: CASSPTMGQGEQFF. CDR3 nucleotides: TGTGCCAGCAGCCCTACGATGGGACAGGGGGAGCAGTTCTTC.